A single sample gave rise to the 14 T cell receptor beta chains below, sequenced in a study of PD-1 blockade in mismatch repair-deficient tumors. The protocol was immunoSEQ multiplex PCR, while the TCRdb copy is restricted to in-frame clones and leaves out a portion. The sample shows about 120,000 clones, over 60% of them seen only once. The sequenced sample was peripheral blood, obtained more than 58 weeks after starting pembrolizumab. These receptors were taken from an adult with mismatch repair-deficient cancer.

The chain uses TRBV2 and TRBJ2-1; 15 positions agree with TRBD2. Germline V lookup: CDR1 SNHLY, CDR2 FYNNEI. The CDR3 is 17 amino acids. V shed 6 bases, J shed 6 bases, and the junction held 9 bases outside the gene matches. This chain's CDR3 is CASRTGTSGRSGNEQFF. The CDR3 DNA is TGTGCCAGCAGAACCGGGACTAGCGGGAGGTCCGGCAATGAGCAGTTCTTC.

The chain employs TRBV11-3 and TRBJ1-1; 8 bases fit TRBD1. The length of the CDR3 is 14 residues. The germline CDR1 and CDR2 sequences are SGHNT and YENEEA. Trimming cost V 5 bases and J 6 bases; bases outside gene matches: 8. CDR3 in amino acids: CASSPGQGEAEAFF. The CDR3 bases are TGTGCCAGCAGCCCAGGACAGGGAGAGGCTGAAGCTTTCTTT. Filled out from reference TRBV11-3 and TRBJ1-1, the complete variable domain reads EAGVVQSPRYKIIEKKQPVAFWCNPISGHNTLYWYLQNLGQGPELLIRYENEEAVDDSQLPKDRFSAERLKGVDSTLKIQPAELGDSAVYLCASSPGQGEAEAFFGQGTRLTVV.

The J gene is TRBJ2-5, the V gene TRBV19, with 7 bases matching TRBD2. CDR1 LNHDA and CDR2 SQIVND come from the germline V gene (reference sequence). V lost 3 bases, J lost 2 bases, and 6 bases stayed unmatched. This CDR3 is 15 amino acids long. In DNA, the CDR3 is TGTGCCAGTAGTATGCTACTAGCGACGCAAGAGACCCAGTACTTC. Its protein product is CASSMLLATQETQYF.

The V call is TRBV5-8, the J call TRBJ2-1; 11 positions match TRBD1. Germline trimming cut 4 bases from V and 7 bases from J; bases unmatched to any gene: 10. CDR3 size: 16 residues. Germline V lookup: CDR1 SGHTS, CDR2 YDEGEE. The CDR3 spells CASSPGQGAFSNEQFF. The CDR3 DNA reads TGTGCCAGCAGCCCCGGACAGGGGGCATTTTCGAATGAGCAGTTCTTC.

This clone was counted a few times. This chain joins TRBV5-1 and TRBJ2-2; 7 nucleotides match TRBD1. Germline trimming cut 3 bases from V and 1 base from J; bases unmatched to any gene: 3. The CDR3 length is 15 residues. The germline V gene has CDR1 SGHRS and CDR2 YFSETQ. This CDR3 reads CASSYGQENTGELFF. Here the CDR3 DNA reads TGCGCCAGCAGCTATGGACAGGAGAACACCGGGGAGCTGTTTTTT.

This clone has a handful of counts. One junction end does not reproduce the germline sequence, and a read error may be involved. The chain is built from TRBV7-7 and TRBJ2-7; 10 nucleotides match TRBD2. Germline CDR1 is SSHAT and CDR2 is FNYEAQ (reference sequence). The CDR3 loop spans 15 amino acids. In DNA form, the CDR3 reads TGTGCTAGCAGCTTAGCTAGCGGGAGCTCCTACGAGCAGTACTTC. Amino acids: CASSLASGSSYEQYF.

The chain uses TRBV9 and TRBJ2-1; 7 positions agree with TRBD2. This CDR3 comprises 15 residues. The V gene end was trimmed by 4 bases and the J gene end by 6 bases; junction bases not matched to a gene: 10. Per germline, CDR1 SGDLS and CDR2 YYNGEE. The CDR3 region has the DNA TGTGCCAGCAGCCCGAGTGCGGGAGTAGGCAATGAGCAGTTCTTC. It codes for CASSPSAGVGNEQFF.

The V call is TRBV14, the J call TRBJ2-7; no firm D call. This CDR3 comprises 12 residues. V was pared by 5 bases and J by 3 bases, with 8 bases between. From germline, CDR1 is SGHDN and CDR2 FVKESK. The CDR3, as DNA: TGTGCCAGCAGCGACTTTAGCTACGAGCAGTACTTC. This sequence encodes CASSDFSYEQYF.

This clone was found a few times. The chain combines TRBV7-9 with TRBJ2-7; 7 bases fit TRBD1. The V segment lost 4 bases and the J segment 0 bases; nucleotides outside the gene matches: 3. CDR3 size: 14 residues. Germline V CDR1 and CDR2: SEHNR, FQNEAQ (reference sequence). CDR3 region: CASSWGTVSYEQYF. CDR3 bases: TGTGCCAGCAGCTGGGGGACAGTCTCCTACGAGCAGTACTTC.

The chain combines TRBV4-1 with TRBJ2-7; 10 positions match TRBD2. Germline V gene sequence: CDR1 MGHRA, CDR2 YSYEKL. Germline trimming cut 4 bases from V and 4 bases from J; bases unmatched to any gene: 4. This CDR3 comprises 14 residues. CDR3 region: CASSRASGSYEQYF. The CDR3 DNA follows: TGCGCCAGCAGCCGGGCTAGCGGGAGTTACGAGCAGTACTTC.

The rearrangement uses TRBV10-3 and TRBJ1-5; 9 bases line up with TRBD1. Germline V lookup: CDR1 ENHRY, CDR2 SYGVKD. The CDR3 has 15 residues. J was trimmed by 9 bases and V by 2 bases; bases with no gene match: 8. CDR3 sequence (DNA): TGTGCCATCAGTGAGAAGAGGACAGGGGAAATGCCCCAGCATTTT. This gives the protein CAISEKRTGEMPQHF.

V usage is TRBV7-3 and J usage is TRBJ2-2; TRBD2 aligns across 12 bases. The length of the CDR3 is 17 residues. The junction had 6 bases not matched to a gene; V was cut back by 1 base and J by 6 bases. Germline assignment: CDR1 SGHTA and CDR2 FQGTGA. The CDR3 reads CASSLMAASGRAGELFF. The CDR3 bases are TGTGCCAGCAGCTTAATGGCTGCTAGCGGGAGGGCCGGGGAGCTGTTTTTT.

The chain joins TRBV5-1 to TRBJ1-1, with D uncertain. The CDR3 spans 14 residues. Germline CDR1 reads SGHRS; CDR2 reads YFSETQ. The V end was cut by 5 bases, the J end by 4 bases, with 15 bases between. The CDR3 DNA sequence: TGCGCCAGCAGTTCCCTTCGACTTGGCACTGAAGCTTTCTTT. Translation gives CASSSLRLGTEAFF. Full variable domain (rest looked up from reference TRBV5-1 and TRBJ1-1): KAGVTQTPRYLIKTRGQQVTLSCSPISGHRSVSWYQQTPGQGLQFLFEYFSETQRNKGNFPGRFSGRQFSNSRSEMNVSTLELGDSALYLCASSSLRLGTEAFFGQGTRLTVV.

The chain uses TRBV6-6 and TRBJ2-3; no clear D gene. The CDR3 loop spans 11 amino acids. The V gene lost 6 bases and the J gene lost 3 bases, with 4 bases spanning the gap. Looked up from germline, CDR1 is MNHNY and CDR2 is SVGAGI (reference sequence). CDR3 nucleotide sequence: TGTGCCAGCAGCACAACAGATACGCAGTATTTT. It translates to CASSTTDTQYF.